The rows below give T cell receptor beta chains drawn from one sample of a study of CD4 T cells in relation to SARS-CoV-2 and coronaviruses. These receptors lack a known antigen. Profiling relied on immunoSEQ multiplex PCR, and the TCRdb table lists in-frame clones only, not all of them. Here the sample spans about 26,000 clones, more than 60% being singletons. The sequencing sample was made of CD4+ T cells from PBMCs, cultured in vitro. Source of these receptors: a human donor in good health. CDR3s include the opening cysteine and the closing phenylalanine or tryptophan. Each record gives: CDR3 DNA, CDR3 protein, clone size, J gene, V gene, D gene. The D gene is left open where the match is weak. Size tells how often a clone was seen (once, few, many) or the class of an expanded clone, and some rows leave it out.

TGTGCCAGCAGCCTGGGACACGGACAAGGCTACACCTTC CASSLGHGQGYTF - TRBJ1-2 TRBV7-2 -
TGTGCCAGCAGTGAGAGGGAGACCGGGGAGCTGTTTTTT CASSERETGELFF - TRBJ2-2 TRBV12-3/TRBV12-4 -
TGCGCCAGCAGTTCCACAGGAGGTAGGAATCAGCCCCAGCATTTT CASSSTGGRNQPQHF - TRBJ1-5 TRBV10-2 -
TGTGCCAGCAGCTTAGCTAGCGGGATCTACGAGCAGTACTTC CASSLASGIYEQYF once TRBJ2-7 TRBV7-9 TRBD2
TGTGCCAGCAGCCAAGATCGAGCGGGAGAGGGTGAGCAGTTCTTC CASSQDRAGEGEQFF once TRBJ2-1 TRBV4-2 TRBD2
TGTGCCAGCAGTTACTCGGCTAACTATGGCTACACCTTC CASSYSANYGYTF - TRBJ1-2 TRBV6-5 -
TGTGCCACCAACCCCTCGCCCATCTCCTATAATTCACCCCTCCACTTT CATNPSPISYNSPLHF - TRBJ1-6 TRBV19 -
TGTGCCAGCAGTGCCTGGGGGGCGGATGATACGCAGTATTTT CASSAWGADDTQYF - TRBJ2-3 TRBV25-1 -
TGTGCCAGCAGAAATAGCTACACAGATACGCAGTATTTT CASRNSYTDTQYF - TRBJ2-3 TRBV2 -
TGTGCCAGCTCACCACGGCAAGTCACCGGGGAGCTGTTTTTT CASSPRQVTGELFF once TRBJ2-2 TRBV18 -
TGTGCCAGCAGTTACCGGACAGGGAATCAGCCCCAGCATTTT CASSYRTGNQPQHF - TRBJ1-5 TRBV6-5 TRBD1
TGTGCCAGCAGCTTATGGGCCAGGGTGGAAGGTGGCTACACCTTC CASSLWARVEGGYTF - TRBJ1-2 TRBV7-9 -
TGTGCCAGCTCACCACTTTACGCAGGGGCAGATACGCAGTATTTT CASSPLYAGADTQYF - TRBJ2-3 TRBV18 -
TGTGCCAGCAGGCAACCCCCGGGGCGGGCGGGGACCGGGGAGCTGTTTTTT CASRQPPGRAGTGELFF once TRBJ2-2 TRBV27 -
TGTGCCAGCAGGCTATGGGGGGATGCCACAGATACGCAGTATTTT CASRLWGDATDTQYF - TRBJ2-3 TRBV6-5 -
TGTGCCAGCAGCTTACGCCAGGGACTAGCGGGTACCGGGGAGCTGTTTTTT CASSLRQGLAGTGELFF - TRBJ2-2 TRBV7-6 TRBD2
TGTGCCAGCAGCTTAGTTATAGGGAGGAACACTGAAGCTTTCTTT CASSLVIGRNTEAFF - TRBJ1-1 TRBV7-9 -
TGTGCCAGCAGCTTCCGGACGGAGAACACTGAAGCTTTCTTT CASSFRTENTEAFF - TRBJ1-1 TRBV9 -
TGTGCCATCAGTTACGGACTAGCGGGGGGTAGCACAGATACGCAGTATTTT CAISYGLAGGSTDTQYF - TRBJ2-3 TRBV10-3 TRBD2
TGTGCCAGTAGTATGGTCGTGGCGACAGCCTCTGGGGCCAACGTCCTGACTTTC CASSMVVATASGANVLTF - TRBJ2-6 TRBV19 -
TGTGCCAGCAGCTTAGCGGCTAAAGCAAACACCGGGGAGCTGTTTTTT CASSLAAKANTGELFF - TRBJ2-2 TRBV7-2 -
TGTGCCAGCAGCACCGGACAGGGACTTAGGGGCTATGGCTACACCTTC CASSTGQGLRGYGYTF - TRBJ1-2 TRBV7-8 TRBD1
TGCAGCGTTGAAGAGGGAATTGGCTATGGCTACACCTTC CSVEEGIGYGYTF - TRBJ1-2 TRBV29-1 -
TGTGCCAGCAGCTTCTCACAGGTCTACAATGAGCAGTTCTTC CASSFSQVYNEQFF - TRBJ2-1 TRBV11-1 -
TGTGCCAGCAGTCCGCGACTAGCGGGAGTTCGCGAGCAGTACTTC CASSPRLAGVREQYF - TRBJ2-7 TRBV27 TRBD2
TGTGCCAGTAGTTCAGGAACAACTAATGAAAAACTGTTTTTT CASSSGTTNEKLFF - TRBJ1-4 TRBV19 -
TGTGCCAGCAGTCCGGGCCGGGGGGTCTACGAGCAGTACTTC CASSPGRGVYEQYF few TRBJ2-7 TRBV7-2 TRBD2
TGTGCCAGCAGGGGACGAATAGAAGAGACCCAGTACTTC CASRGRIEETQYF - TRBJ2-5 TRBV3-1/TRBV3-2 -
TGCGCCAGCAGCGTTCCCCAGGGCGACTATGGCTACACCTTC CASSVPQGDYGYTF - TRBJ1-2 TRBV5-1 -
TGTGCCAGCAGTCGACCCGGGACAGGCTCTGGAGCTTTCTTT CASSRPGTGSGAFF - TRBJ1-1 TRBV28 TRBD1
TGTGCCAGCAGTTACCGAGAAACGGGTTCACCCCTCCACTTT CASSYRETGSPLHF - TRBJ1-6 TRBV6-2/TRBV6-3 -
TGCGCCAGCGGCGTACTGGACAGGGAGGAGGAGACCCAGTACTTC CASGVLDREEETQYF - TRBJ2-5 TRBV5-1 TRBD1
TGTGCCAGCAGGGGGACAGTGAATCCCCAGAGCTCTGGGGCCAACGTCCTGACTTTC CASRGTVNPQSSGANVLTF - TRBJ2-6 TRBV2 TRBD1
TGTGCCAGCAGCTTTCGGCGGGATACAGATACGCAGTATTTT CASSFRRDTDTQYF - TRBJ2-3 TRBV7-8 -
TGTGCCAGCAGCGTAGGCGGGGACAGGGTAGCCACCGGGGAGCTGTTTTTT CASSVGGDRVATGELFF few TRBJ2-2 TRBV9 TRBD1
TGTGCCAGCAGTTTAAAGACTAGCGGCACAGATACGCAGTATTTT CASSLKTSGTDTQYF - TRBJ2-3 TRBV27 TRBD2
TGTGCCAGTAGTATAGGTGTAGGGTGGACTGAAGCTTTCTTT CASSIGVGWTEAFF once TRBJ1-1 TRBV19 -
TGTGCCAGTAGTATCGCCCTTAATCAGCCCCAGCATTTT CASSIALNQPQHF - TRBJ1-5 TRBV19 -
TGTGCCAGCAGAGAGGGGGCGGGGGATACGCAGTATTTT CASREGAGDTQYF - TRBJ2-3 TRBV2 -
TGCAGCGTTGGGACAGGGTACCAAGAGACCCAGTACTTC CSVGTGYQETQYF - TRBJ2-5 TRBV29-1 TRBD1
TGTGCCAGCAGCTTGGAGGGGGTTGGAGGCTACACCTTC CASSLEGVGGYTF - TRBJ1-2 TRBV5-4 -
TGTGCCAGCAGGAAAGCAGGGGGCGGGGACTATGGCTACACCTTC CASRKAGGGDYGYTF - TRBJ1-2 TRBV2 TRBD1
TGTGCCAGCAGGGGGGCTTTGGACCACACTGAAGCTTTCTTT CASRGALDHTEAFF few TRBJ1-1 TRBV6-5 -
TGCGCCAGCAGCCCCCCCGGGGGGGGTACGCAGTATTTT CASSPPGGGTQYF - TRBJ2-3 TRBV4-3 TRBD2
TGTGCCAGCAGCTTTACCAGGACGGACCGTAACAACTTTGGGGCCAACGTCCTGACTTTC CASSFTRTDRNNFGANVLTF - TRBJ2-6 TRBV7-7 -
TGCGCCAGCAGCTCGGGACAGTCAATCTATGGCTACACCTTC CASSSGQSIYGYTF - TRBJ1-2 TRBV5-1 TRBD1
TGTGCCAGCAGCTTAGGATGGCGGGAGGAGGCCGATACGCAGTATTTT CASSLGWREEADTQYF - TRBJ2-3 TRBV11-1 TRBD2
TGTGCCAGTAGTATGAGACGCGGGAACACTGAAGCTTTCTTT CASSMRRGNTEAFF - TRBJ1-1 TRBV19 -
TGTGCCAGCAGTTTCGGGACTAGCGGTTACAATGAGCAGTTCTTC CASSFGTSGYNEQFF - TRBJ2-1 TRBV27 TRBD2
TGTGCTAGTGGTTTGGACCCCCATTCACCCCTCCACTTT CASGLDPHSPLHF few TRBJ1-6 TRBV12-5 -
TGTGCCAGCAGCTCTGCGAGACTAGCGAATTTCCACGAGCAGTACTTC CASSSARLANFHEQYF - TRBJ2-7 TRBV11-2 TRBD2
TGTGCCAGCAGCACCGGGACACAGAACACTGAAGCTTTCTTT CASSTGTQNTEAFF - TRBJ1-1 TRBV11-3 -
TGTGCCAGCAGCCCGGGACAGGGATATGGCTACACCTTC CASSPGQGYGYTF few TRBJ1-2 TRBV2 TRBD1
TGCAGTGGGGGATACGAGACCCAGTACTTC CSGGYETQYF - TRBJ2-5 TRBV20-1 -
TGTGCCAGCAGTTCGTACGCGCTCTCTGGGGCCAACGTCCTGACTTTC CASSSYALSGANVLTF - TRBJ2-6 TRBV6-2/TRBV6-3 -
TGTGCCAGCAGCTTTTCGGGGGCGGCTAACTATGGCTACACCTTC CASSFSGAANYGYTF once TRBJ1-2 TRBV7-9 -
TGTGCCAGCTCACCTTCACAGGATAGGAATTCACCCCTCCACTTT CASSPSQDRNSPLHF - TRBJ1-6 TRBV18 -
TGCGCCAGCAGCTTGGAAAGTCAGGTGTCTGAAAAACTGTTTTTT CASSLESQVSEKLFF - TRBJ1-4 TRBV5-1 -